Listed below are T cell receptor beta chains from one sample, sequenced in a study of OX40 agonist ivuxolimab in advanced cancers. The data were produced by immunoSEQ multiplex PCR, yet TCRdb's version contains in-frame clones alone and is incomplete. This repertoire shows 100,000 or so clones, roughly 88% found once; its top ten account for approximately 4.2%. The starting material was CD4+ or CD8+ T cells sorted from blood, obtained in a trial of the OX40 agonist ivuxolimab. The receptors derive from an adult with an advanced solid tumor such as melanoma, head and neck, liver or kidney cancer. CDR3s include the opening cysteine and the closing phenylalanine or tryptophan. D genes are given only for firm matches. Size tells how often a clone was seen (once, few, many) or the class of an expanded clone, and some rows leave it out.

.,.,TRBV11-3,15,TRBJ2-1,TGTGCCAGCAGCTTCAGGGCCGGCTCCTACAATGAGCAGTTCTTC,CASSFRAGSYNEQFF
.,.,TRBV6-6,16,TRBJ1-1,TGTGCCAGCAGCCTTTTGACAGGTGGGCCGGGGACTGAAGCTTTCTTT,CASSLLTGGPGTEAFF
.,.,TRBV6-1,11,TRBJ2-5,TGTGCCAACAGGGACCAAGAGACCCAGTACTTC,CANRDQETQYF
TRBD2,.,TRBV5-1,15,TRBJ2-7,TGCGCCAGCAGCCCGACTGTAAGCGGGAGAAACGAGCAGTACTTC,CASSPTVSGRNEQYF
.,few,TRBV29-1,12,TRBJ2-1,TGCAGCGTTGACCCCAGGGTGGATGAGCAGTTCTTC,CSVDPRVDEQFF
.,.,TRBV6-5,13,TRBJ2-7,TGTGCCAGCACCCTACTAGTTCACTACGAGCAGTACTTC,CASTLLVHYEQYF
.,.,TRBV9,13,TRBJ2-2,TGTGCCAGCAGCTCCTGGGGGACCGGGGAGCTGTTTTTT,CASSSWGTGELFF
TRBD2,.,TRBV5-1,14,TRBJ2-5,TGCGCCAGCAGCTTGGCGGGAGGGCCTTGGGAGCAGTACTTC,CASSLAGGPWEQYF
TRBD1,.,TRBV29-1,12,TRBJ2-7,TGCAGCGTCCACCAAAGGGGGCACGAGCAGTACTTC,CSVHQRGHEQYF
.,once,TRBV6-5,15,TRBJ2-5,TGTGCCAGCAGTTTGGAGCGGGCCGCCGTAGGGGAGCAGTACTTC,CASSLERAAVGEQYF
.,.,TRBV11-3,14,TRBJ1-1,TGTGCCAGCAGCTTAGACGGGAGGAACACTGAAGCTTTCTTT,CASSLDGRNTEAFF
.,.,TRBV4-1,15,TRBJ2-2,TGCGCCAGCAGCCAAGTTATGAAGGGCACCGGGGAGCTGTTTTTT,CASSQVMKGTGELFF
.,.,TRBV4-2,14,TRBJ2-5,TGTGCCAGCCGCCAGAGACAACCAGAAGAGACCCAGTACTTC,CASRQRQPEETQYF
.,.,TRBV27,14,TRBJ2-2,TGTGCCAGCAGTTTAGGCCGACGGGCAGAAGAGCTGTTTTTT,CASSLGRRAEELFF
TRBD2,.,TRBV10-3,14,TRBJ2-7,TGTGCCATCAGTGAGACTAGCGGGAGCGACGAGCAGTACTTC,CAISETSGSDEQYF
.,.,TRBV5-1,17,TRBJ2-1,TGCGCCAGCAGCTTGGAGGGGGATCCAAACTCCTACAATGAGCAGTTCTTC,CASSLEGDPNSYNEQFF
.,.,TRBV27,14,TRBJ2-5,TGTGCCAGCAGTCCCTTGGGCGGGATGGAGACCCAGTACTTC,CASSPLGGMETQYF
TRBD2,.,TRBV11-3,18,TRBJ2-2,TGTGCCAGCAGCCTGGGGACTAGCGGGAGCAGATACACCGGGGAGCTGTTTTTT,CASSLGTSGSRYTGELFF
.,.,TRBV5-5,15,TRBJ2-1,TGTGCCAGCAGCTTATGGGGGAGCTCCTACAATGAGCAGTTCTTC,CASSLWGSSYNEQFF
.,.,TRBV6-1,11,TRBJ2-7,TGTGCCAGCAGGGTAGCCTACGAGCAGTACTTC,CASRVAYEQYF
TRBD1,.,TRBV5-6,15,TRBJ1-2,TGTGCCAGCAGCTCGACAGGGGCCGAGGGGTATGGCTACACCTTC,CASSSTGAEGYGYTF
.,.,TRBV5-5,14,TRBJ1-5,TGTGCCAGCAGCTTCCCAGACAGTAATCAGCCCCAGCATTTT,CASSFPDSNQPQHF
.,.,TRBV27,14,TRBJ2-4,TGTGCCAGCAGTCCCCGCGGGGCCAAAAACATTCAGTACTTC,CASSPRGAKNIQYF
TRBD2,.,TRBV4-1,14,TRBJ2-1,TGCGCCAGCAGCCATGCTAGCGGGAGGAGTGAGCAGTTCTTC,CASSHASGRSEQFF
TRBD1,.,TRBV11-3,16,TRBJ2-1,TGTGCCAGCAGCCCGTCGACAGGGGGCACCTACAATGAGCAGTTCTTC,CASSPSTGGTYNEQFF
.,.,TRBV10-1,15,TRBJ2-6,TGCGCCAGCTCGGAGGGGGACTCTGGGGCCAACGTCCTGACTTTC,CASSEGDSGANVLTF
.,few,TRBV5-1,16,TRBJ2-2,TGCGCCAGCAGCTTGTGGGGGGCAGCGAACACCGGGGAGCTGTTTTTT,CASSLWGAANTGELFF
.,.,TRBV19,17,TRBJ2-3,TGTGCCAGTAGCCCGAGAGCGGCGCGGCCCTTCACAGATACGCAGTATTTT,CASSPRAARPFTDTQYF
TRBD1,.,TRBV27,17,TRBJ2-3,TGTGCCAGCAGCACGACAGGGGGAATCCCTAGCACAGATACGCAGTATTTT,CASSTTGGIPSTDTQYF
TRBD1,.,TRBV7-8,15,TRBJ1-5,TGTGCCAGCAGCTTAACGGGACAGGGCAATCAGCCCCAGCATTTT,CASSLTGQGNQPQHF
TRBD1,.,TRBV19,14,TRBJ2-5,TGTGCCAGTAGTAGACAGGGGTTGGGAGAGACCCAGTACTTC,CASSRQGLGETQYF
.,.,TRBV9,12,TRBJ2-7,TGTGCCAGCAGCGGGGATGGCTACGAGCAGTACTTC,CASSGDGYEQYF
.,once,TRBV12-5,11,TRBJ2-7,TGTGCTAGTGGGCCCTCCTACGAGCAGTACTTC,CASGPSYEQYF
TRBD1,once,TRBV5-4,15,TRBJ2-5,TGTGCCAGCAGCGGCGGACAGGGGGAAGTAGAGACCCAGTACTTC,CASSGGQGEVETQYF
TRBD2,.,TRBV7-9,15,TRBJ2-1,TGTGCCAGCAGCCGGATAGCGGGAGGAGTCAATGAGCAGTTCTTC,CASSRIAGGVNEQFF